One T cell receptor beta chain is described in this entry. The data are from a study of T cell responses to AZD1222 COVID-19 vaccine. Deletions cut 0 bases from V and 0 bases from J, with 3 bases between. This CDR3 has 13 amino acids. Germline lookup yields CDR1 SGHKS and CDR2 YYEKEE (reference sequence). Profiling relied on immunoSEQ multiplex PCR, and the TCRdb table lists in-frame clones only, not all of them. The data contain 140,000 to 150,000 clones, around 92% of them singletons. The sequence came from an adult who received the AZD1222 COVID-19 vaccine. The chain joins TRBV5-5 to TRBJ1-1, with no clear D. This material consisted of peripheral blood, taken 28 days after the second AZD1222 dose. CDR3 residues: CASSLGMNTEAFF. The DNA for the CDR3 is TGTGCCAGCAGCTTGGGAATGAACACTGAAGCTTTCTTT.